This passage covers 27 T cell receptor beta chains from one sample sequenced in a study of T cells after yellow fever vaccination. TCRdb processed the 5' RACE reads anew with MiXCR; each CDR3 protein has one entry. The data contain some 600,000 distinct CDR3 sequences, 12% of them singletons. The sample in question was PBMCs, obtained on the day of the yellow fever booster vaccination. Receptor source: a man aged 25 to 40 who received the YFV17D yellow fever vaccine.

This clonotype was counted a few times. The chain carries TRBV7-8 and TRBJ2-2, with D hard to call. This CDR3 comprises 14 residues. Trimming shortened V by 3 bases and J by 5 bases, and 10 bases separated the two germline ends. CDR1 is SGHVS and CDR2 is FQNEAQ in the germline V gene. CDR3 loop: CASSLALRTGELFF. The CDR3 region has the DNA TGTGCCAGCAGCTTGGCCTTGAGAACCGGGGAGCTGTTTTTT.

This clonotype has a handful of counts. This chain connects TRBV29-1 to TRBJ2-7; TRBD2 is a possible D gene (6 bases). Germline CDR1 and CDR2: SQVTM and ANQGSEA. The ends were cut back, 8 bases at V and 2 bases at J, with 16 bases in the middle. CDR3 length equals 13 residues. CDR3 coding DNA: TGCAGCTCTCCCGCCGGGGGTGCCTACGAGCAGTACTTC. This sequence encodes CSSPAGGAYEQYF.

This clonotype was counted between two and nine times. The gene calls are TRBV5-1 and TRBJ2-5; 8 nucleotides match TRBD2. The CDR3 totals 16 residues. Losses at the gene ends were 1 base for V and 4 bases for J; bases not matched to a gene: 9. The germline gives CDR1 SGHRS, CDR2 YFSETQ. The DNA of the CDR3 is TGCGCCAGCAGCTTGTGGGCCTCGGGGGGGCGAGAGACCCAGTACTTC. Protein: CASSLWASGGRETQYF.

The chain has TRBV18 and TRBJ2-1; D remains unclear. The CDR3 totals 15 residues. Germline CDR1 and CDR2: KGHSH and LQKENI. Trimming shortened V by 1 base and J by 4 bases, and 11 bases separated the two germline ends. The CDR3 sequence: CASSPRATAYNEQFF. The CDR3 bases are TGTGCCAGCTCACCACGGGCCACAGCTTACAATGAGCAGTTCTTC.

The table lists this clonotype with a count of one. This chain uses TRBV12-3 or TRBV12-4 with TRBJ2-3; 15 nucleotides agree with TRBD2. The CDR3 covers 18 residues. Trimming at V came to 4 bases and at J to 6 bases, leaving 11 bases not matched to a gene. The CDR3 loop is CASSSPRTSGRAVDTQYF. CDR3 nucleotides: TGTGCCAGCAGTTCCCCCAGGACTAGCGGGAGGGCCGTGGATACGCAGTATTTT.

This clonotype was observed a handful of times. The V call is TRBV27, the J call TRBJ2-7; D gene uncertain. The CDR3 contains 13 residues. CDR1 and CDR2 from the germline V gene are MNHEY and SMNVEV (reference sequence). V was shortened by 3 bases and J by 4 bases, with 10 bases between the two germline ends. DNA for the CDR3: TGTGCCAGCAGTTTCCCCGGTGGGTACGAGCAGTACTTC. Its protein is CASSFPGGYEQYF.

The CDR3 coding sequence is TGCAGTGCTAGAATAGGGGGAGCAGCATATGAGCAGTTCTTC. It encodes CSARIGGAAYEQFF. The V gene is TRBV20-1, the J gene TRBJ2-1; maybe TRBD1 (6 bases). V was trimmed by 2 bases and J by 8 bases, leaving 16 bases between them. The CDR3 loop spans 14 amino acids. The V gene's germline CDR1 is DFQATT and CDR2 SNEGSKA (reference sequence).

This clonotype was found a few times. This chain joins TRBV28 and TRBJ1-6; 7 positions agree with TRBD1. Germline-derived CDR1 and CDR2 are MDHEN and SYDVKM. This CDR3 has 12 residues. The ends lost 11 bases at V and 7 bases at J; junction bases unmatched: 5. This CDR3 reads CAGGQNNSPLHF. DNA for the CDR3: TGTGCCGGGGGACAGAACAATTCACCCCTCCACTTT.

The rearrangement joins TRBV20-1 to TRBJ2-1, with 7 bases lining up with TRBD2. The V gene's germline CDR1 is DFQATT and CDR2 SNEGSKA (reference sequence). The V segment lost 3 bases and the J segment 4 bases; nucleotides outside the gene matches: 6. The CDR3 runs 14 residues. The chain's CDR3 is CSASRSGEYNEQFF. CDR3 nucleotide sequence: TGCAGTGCTAGTAGGAGCGGGGAATACAATGAGCAGTTCTTC.

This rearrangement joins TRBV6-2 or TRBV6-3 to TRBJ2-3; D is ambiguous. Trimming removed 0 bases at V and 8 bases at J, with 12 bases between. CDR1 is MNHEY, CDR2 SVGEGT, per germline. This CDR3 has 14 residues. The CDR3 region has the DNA TGTGCCAGCAGTTACTCAGAGGACCCGGGTACGCAGTATTTT. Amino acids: CASSYSEDPGTQYF.

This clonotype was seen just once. The CDR3 spells CASSDNAWDRASYNEQFF. The CDR3, as DNA: TGTGCCAGCAGCGATAATGCCTGGGACAGGGCCTCCTACAATGAGCAGTTCTTC. The chain links TRBV11-2 to TRBJ2-1; TRBD1 aligns across 9 bases. The CDR3 contains 18 residues. Germline-derived CDR1 and CDR2 are SGHAT and FQNNGV. With V trimmed by 5 bases and J by 0 bases, 11 bases remained unmatched.

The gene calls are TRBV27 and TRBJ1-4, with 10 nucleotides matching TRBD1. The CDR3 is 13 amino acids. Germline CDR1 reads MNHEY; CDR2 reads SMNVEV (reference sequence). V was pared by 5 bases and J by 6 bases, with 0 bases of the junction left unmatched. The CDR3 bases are TGTGCCAGCAGTGGGACAGGGGATGAAAAACTGTTTTTT. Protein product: CASSGTGDEKLFF. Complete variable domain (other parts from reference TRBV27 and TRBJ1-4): EAQVTQNPRYLITVTGKKLTVTCSQNMNHEYMSWYRQDPGLGLRQIYYSMNVEVTDKGDVPEGYKVSRKEKRNFPLILESPSPNQTSLYFCASSGTGDEKLFFGSGTQLSVL.

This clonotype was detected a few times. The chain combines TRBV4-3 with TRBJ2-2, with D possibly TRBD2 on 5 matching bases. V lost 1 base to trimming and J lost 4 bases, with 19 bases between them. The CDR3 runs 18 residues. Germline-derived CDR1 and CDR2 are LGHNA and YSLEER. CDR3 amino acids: CASSQGGAATAGTGELFF. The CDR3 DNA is TGCGCCAGCAGCCAAGGGGGAGCAGCCACCGCGGGCACCGGGGAGCTGTTTTTT.

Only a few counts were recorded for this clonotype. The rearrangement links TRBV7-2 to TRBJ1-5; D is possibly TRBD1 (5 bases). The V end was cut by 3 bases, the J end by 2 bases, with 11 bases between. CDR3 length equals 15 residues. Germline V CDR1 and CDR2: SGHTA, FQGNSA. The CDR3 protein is CASSFGRGGNQPQHF. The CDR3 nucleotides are TGTGCCAGCAGCTTCGGACGGGGGGGCAATCAGCCCCAGCATTTT.

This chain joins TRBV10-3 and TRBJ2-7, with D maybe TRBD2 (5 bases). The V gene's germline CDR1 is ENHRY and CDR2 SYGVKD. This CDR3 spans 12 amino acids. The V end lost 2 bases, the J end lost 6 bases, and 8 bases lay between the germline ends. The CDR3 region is CAISENTSEQYF. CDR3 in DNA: TGTGCCATCAGTGAGAACACTAGCGAGCAGTACTTC.

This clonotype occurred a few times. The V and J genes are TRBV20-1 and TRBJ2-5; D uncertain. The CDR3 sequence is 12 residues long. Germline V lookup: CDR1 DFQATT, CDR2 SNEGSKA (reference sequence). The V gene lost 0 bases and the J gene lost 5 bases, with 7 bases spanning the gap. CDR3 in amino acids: CSARDGHETQYF. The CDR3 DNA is TGCAGTGCTAGAGACGGGCATGAGACCCAGTACTTC.

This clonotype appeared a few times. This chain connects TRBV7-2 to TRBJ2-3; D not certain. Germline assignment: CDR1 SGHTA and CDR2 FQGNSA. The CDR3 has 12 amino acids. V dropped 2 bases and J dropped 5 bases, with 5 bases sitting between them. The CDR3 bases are TGTGCCAGCAGCTTATGGGTAGATACGCAGTATTTT. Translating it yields CASSLWVDTQYF. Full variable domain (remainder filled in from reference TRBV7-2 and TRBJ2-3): GAGVSQSPSNKVTEKGKDVELRCDPISGHTALYWYRQSLGQGLEFLIYFQGNSAPDKSGLPSDRFSAERTGGSVSTLTIQRTQQEDSAVYLCASSLWVDTQYFGPGTRLTVL.

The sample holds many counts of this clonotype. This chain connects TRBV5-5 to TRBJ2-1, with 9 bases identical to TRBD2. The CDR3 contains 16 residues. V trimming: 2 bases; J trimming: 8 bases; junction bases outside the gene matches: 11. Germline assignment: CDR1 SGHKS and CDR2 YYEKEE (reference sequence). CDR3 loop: CASSFPPSGDPYEQFF. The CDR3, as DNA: TGTGCCAGCAGCTTCCCCCCTAGCGGGGACCCCTATGAGCAGTTCTTC.

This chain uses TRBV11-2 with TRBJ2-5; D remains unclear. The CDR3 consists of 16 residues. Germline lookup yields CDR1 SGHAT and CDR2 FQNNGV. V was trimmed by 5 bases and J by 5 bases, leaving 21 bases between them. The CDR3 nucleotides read TGTGCCAGCAGCGGGTTGACTTCCTCCTGGAGTGAGACCCAGTACTTC. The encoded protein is CASSGLTSSWSETQYF.

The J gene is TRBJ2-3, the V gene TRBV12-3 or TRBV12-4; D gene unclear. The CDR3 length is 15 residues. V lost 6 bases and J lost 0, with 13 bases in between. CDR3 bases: TGTGCCAGCAGCCTCTGGGATCTTAGCACAGATACGCAGTATTTT. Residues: CASSLWDLSTDTQYF.

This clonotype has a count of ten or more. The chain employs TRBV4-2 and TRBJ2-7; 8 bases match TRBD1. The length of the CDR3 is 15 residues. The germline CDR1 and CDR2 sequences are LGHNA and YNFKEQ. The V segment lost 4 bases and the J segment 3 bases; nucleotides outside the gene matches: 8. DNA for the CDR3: TGTGCCAGCAGCCGGACAGGGAACGACAACTACGAGCAGTACTTC. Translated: CASSRTGNDNYEQYF.

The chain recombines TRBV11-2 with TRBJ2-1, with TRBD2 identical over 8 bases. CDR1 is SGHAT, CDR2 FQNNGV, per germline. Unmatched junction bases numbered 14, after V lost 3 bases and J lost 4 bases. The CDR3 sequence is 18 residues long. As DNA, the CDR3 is TGTGCCAGCAGCTTCTCCTCCTCAACAGCGGGAGAATACAATGAGCAGTTCTTC. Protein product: CASSFSSSTAGEYNEQFF.

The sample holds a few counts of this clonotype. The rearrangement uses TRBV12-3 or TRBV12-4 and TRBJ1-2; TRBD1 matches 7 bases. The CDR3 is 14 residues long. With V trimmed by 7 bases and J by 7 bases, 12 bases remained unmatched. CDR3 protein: CASNPLGRGGGYTF. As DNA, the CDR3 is TGTGCCAGCAACCCCCTGGGCAGGGGGGGTGGCTACACCTTC.

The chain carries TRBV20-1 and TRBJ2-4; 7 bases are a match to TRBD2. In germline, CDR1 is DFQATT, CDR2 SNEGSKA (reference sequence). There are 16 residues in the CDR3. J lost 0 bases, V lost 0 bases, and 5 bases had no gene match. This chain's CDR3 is CSARDGAGLAKNIQYF. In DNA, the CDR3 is TGCAGTGCTAGAGATGGAGCGGGGTTAGCCAAAAACATTCAGTACTTC.

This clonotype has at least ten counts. CDR3 DNA sequence: TGCAGTGCTAGAGTGTTGAGATACAATGAGCAGTTCTTC. Amino acid sequence: CSARVLRYNEQFF. The chain couples TRBV20-1 to TRBJ2-1; D call uncertain. Germline CDR1 is DFQATT and CDR2 is SNEGSKA (reference sequence). Between the trimmed V and J ends, which lost 1 base and 4 bases, there was a span of 8 bases. The CDR3 runs 13 residues.

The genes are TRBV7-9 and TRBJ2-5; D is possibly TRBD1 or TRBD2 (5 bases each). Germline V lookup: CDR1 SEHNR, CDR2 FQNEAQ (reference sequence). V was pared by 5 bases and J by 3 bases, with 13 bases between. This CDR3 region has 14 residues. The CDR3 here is CASSPYGAEETQYF. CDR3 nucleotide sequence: TGTGCCAGCAGCCCGTACGGGGCCGAAGAGACCCAGTACTTC.

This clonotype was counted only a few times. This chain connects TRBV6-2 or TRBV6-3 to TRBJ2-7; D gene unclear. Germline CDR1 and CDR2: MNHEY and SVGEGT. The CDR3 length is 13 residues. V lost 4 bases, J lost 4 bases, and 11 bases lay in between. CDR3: CASSSIGPYEQYF. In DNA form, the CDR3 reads TGTGCCAGCAGTTCCATTGGGCCATACGAGCAGTACTTC.